This T cell receptor (beta chain) was obtained from a study of blood T cell repertoires in COVID-19. Methods used by the authors: Researchers report that nucleated cell counts were estimated from reference gene primer amplification. Measured with immunoSEQ multiplex PCR; TCRdb has only the in-frame clones, and not every one. The DNA was the basis for D and trimming; V, J and clone size are from that table. The sample has more than 200,000 clones; 88% are singletons. The CDR3 consists of 14 residues. The germline V gene has CDR1 SGHRS and CDR2 YFSETQ. Losses at the gene ends were 5 bases for V and 2 bases for J; bases not matched to a gene: 6.

The V gene is TRBV5-1, the J gene TRBJ1-2; TRBD1 aligns across 7 bases. The sequence came from a woman in her fifties or sixties with acute or convalescent COVID-19. Sequencing was performed on peripheral blood. CDR3 bases: TGCGCCAGCAGGGGGACAGAAAAAAACTATGGCTACACCTTC. Translating it yields CASRGTEKNYGYTF.